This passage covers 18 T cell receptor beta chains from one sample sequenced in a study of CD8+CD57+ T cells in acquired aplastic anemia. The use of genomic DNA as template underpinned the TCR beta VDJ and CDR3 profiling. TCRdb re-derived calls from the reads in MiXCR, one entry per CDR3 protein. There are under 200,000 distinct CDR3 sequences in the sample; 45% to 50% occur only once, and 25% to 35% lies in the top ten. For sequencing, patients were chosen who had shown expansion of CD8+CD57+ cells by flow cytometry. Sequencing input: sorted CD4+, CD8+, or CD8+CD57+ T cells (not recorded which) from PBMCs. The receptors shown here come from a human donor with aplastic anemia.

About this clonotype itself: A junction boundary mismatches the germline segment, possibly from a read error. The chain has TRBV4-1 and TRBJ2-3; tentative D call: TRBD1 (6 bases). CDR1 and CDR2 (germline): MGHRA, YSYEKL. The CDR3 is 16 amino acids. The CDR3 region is CASSRGAWGHTDTQYF. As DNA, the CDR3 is TGTGCCAGCAGCCGAGGGGCGTGGGGACACACAGATACGCAGTATTTT.

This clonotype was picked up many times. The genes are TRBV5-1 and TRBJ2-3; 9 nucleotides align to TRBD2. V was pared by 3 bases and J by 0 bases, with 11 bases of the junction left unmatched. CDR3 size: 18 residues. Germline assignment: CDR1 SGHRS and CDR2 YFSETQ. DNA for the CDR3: TGCGCCAGCAGCTCCTACCCAACTAGCGGGTTGAGCACAGATACGCAGTATTTT. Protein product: CASSSYPTSGLSTDTQYF. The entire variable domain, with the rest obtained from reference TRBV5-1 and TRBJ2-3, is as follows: KAGVTQTPRYLIKTRGQQVTLSCSPISGHRSVSWYQQTPGQGLQFLFEYFSETQRNKGNFPGRFSGRQFSNSRSEMNVSTLELGDSALYLCASSSYPTSGLSTDTQYFGPGTRLTVL.

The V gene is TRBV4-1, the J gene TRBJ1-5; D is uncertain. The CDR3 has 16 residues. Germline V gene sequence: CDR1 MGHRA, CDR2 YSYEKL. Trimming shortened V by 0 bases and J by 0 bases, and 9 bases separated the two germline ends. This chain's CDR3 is CASSQDGQYSNQPQHF. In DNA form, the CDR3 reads TGCGCCAGCAGCCAAGACGGGCAATATAGCAATCAGCCCCAGCATTTT.

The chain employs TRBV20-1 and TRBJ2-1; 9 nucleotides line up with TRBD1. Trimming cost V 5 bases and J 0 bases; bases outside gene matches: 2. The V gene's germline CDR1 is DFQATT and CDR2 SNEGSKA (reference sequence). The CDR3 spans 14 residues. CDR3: CSAGTGISYNEQFF. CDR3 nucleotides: TGCAGTGCTGGGACAGGGATCTCCTACAATGAGCAGTTCTTC.

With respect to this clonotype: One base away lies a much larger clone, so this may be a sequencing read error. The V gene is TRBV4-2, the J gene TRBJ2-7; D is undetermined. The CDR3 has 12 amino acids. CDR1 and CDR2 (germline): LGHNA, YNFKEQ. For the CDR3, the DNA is TGTGCCAGCAGCCAGGTGGGTAAGGAGCGGTACTTC. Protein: CASSQVGKERYF.

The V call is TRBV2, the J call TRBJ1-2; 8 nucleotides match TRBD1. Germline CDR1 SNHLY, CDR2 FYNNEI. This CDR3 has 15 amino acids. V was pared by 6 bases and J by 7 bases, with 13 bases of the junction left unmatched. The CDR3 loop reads CASSQVSGGAVGYTF. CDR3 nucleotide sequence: TGTGCCAGCAGCCAAGTATCAGGGGGCGCGGTTGGCTACACCTTC.

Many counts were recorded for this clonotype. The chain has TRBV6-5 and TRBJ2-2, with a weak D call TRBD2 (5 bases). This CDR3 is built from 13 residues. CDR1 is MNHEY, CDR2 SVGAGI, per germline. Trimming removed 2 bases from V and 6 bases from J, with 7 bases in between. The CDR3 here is CASSYRDPGELFF. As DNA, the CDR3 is TGTGCCAGCAGTTACCGGGATCCCGGGGAGCTGTTTTTT.

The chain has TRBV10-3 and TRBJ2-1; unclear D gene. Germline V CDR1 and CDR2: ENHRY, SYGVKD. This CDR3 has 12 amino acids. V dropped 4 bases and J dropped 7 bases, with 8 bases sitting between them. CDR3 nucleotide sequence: TGTGCCATCAGTGGTCTGGGGAATGAGCAGTTCTTC. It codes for CAISGLGNEQFF.

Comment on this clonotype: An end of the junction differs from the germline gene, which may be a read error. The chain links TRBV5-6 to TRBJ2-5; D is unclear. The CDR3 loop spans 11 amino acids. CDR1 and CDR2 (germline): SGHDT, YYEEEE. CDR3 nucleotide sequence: TGTGCCAGCAGCGTACGAGAGACCCGGTACTTC. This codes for CASSVRETRYF.

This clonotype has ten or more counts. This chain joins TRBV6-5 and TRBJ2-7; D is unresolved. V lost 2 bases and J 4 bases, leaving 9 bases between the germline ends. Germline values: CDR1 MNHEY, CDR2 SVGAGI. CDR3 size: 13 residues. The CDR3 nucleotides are TGTGCCAGCAGTTACGGTCCAGAGTACGAGCAGTACTTC. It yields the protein CASSYGPEYEQYF.

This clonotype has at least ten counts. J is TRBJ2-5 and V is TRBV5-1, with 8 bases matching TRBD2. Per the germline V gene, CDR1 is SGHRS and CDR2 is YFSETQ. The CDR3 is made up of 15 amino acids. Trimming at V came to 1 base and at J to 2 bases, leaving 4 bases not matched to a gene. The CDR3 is CASSLTGTRQETQYF. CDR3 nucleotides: TGCGCCAGCAGCTTGACCGGGACTAGGCAAGAGACCCAGTACTTC.

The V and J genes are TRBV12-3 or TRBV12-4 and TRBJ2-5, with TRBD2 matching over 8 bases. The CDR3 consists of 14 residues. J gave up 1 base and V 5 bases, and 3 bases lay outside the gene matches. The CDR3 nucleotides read TGTGCCAGCAGTGAACTAGCGGCCCAAGAGACCCAGTACTTC. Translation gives CASSELAAQETQYF.

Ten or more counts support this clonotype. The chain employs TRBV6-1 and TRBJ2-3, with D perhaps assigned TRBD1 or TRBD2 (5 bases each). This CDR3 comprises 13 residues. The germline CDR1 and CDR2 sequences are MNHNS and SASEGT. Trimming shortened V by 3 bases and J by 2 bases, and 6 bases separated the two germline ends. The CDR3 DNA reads TGTGCCAGCAGTGAGGGGGTCACAGATACGCAGTATTTT. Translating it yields CASSEGVTDTQYF.

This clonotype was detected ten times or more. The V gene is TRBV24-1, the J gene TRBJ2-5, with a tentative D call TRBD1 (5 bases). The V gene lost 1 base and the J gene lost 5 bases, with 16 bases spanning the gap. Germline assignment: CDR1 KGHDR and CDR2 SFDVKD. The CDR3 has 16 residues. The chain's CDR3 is CATSDLMGQGRETQYF. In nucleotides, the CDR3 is TGTGCCACCAGTGATTTAATGGGCCAGGGCCGGGAGACCCAGTACTTC.

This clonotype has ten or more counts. CDR3 sequence reads: CASSNRGPGETQYF. CDR3 DNA: TGTGCCAGCAGTAATAGAGGGCCGGGGGAGACCCAGTACTTC. This rearrangement joins TRBV12-3 or TRBV12-4 to TRBJ2-5; perhaps TRBD2 as D (5 bases). Trimming took 5 bases from V and 5 from J, leaving 15 bases between them. The CDR3 spans 14 residues.

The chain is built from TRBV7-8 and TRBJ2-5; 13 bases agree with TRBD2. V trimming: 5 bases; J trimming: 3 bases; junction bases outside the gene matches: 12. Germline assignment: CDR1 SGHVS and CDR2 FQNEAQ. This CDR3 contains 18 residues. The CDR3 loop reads CASSPRLAGGDTEETQYF. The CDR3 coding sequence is TGTGCCAGCAGCCCTCGACTAGCGGGGGGCGATACCGAAGAGACCCAGTACTTC. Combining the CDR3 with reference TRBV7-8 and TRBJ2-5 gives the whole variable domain GAGVSQSPRYKVAKRGQDVALRCDPISGHVSLFWYQQALGQGPEFLTYFQNEAQLDKSGLPSDRFFAERPEGSVSTLKIQRTQQEDSAVYLCASSPRLAGGDTEETQYFGPGTRLLVL.

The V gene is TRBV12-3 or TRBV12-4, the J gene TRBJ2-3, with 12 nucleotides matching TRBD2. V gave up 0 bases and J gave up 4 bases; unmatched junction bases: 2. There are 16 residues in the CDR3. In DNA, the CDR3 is TGTGCCAGCAGTTTAGCGGGGACTAGCGGGTCAGATACGCAGTATTTT. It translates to CASSLAGTSGSDTQYF.

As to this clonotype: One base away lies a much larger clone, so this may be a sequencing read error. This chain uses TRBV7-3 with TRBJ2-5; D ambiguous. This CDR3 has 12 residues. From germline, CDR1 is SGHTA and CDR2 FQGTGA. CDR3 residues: CVSSYFTETQYF. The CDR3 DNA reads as TGTGTCAGCAGCTACTTTACGGAGACCCAGTACTTC.